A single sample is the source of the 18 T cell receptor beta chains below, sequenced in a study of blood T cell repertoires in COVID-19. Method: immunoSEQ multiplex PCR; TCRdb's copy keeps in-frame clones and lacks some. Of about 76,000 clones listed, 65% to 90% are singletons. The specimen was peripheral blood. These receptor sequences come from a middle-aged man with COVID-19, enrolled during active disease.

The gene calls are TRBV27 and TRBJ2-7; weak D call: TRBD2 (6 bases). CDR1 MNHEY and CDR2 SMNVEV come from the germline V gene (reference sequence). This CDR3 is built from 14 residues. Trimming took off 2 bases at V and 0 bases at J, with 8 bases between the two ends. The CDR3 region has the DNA TGTGCCAGCAGTTTAGGAGGGAGCTCCTACGAGCAGTACTTC. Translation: CASSLGGSSYEQYF.

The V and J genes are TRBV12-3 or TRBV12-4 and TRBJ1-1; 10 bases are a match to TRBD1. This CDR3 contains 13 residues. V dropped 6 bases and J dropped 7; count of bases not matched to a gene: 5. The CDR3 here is CASRRQGAIEAFF. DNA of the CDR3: TGTGCCAGCAGAAGACAGGGGGCGATTGAAGCTTTCTTT.

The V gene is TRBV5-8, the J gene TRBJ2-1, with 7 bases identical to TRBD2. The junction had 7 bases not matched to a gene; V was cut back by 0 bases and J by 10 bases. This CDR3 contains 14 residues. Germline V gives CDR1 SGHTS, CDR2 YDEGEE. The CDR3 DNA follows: TGTGCCAGCAGCTTGGGAGCGGGACTCGGGGAGCAGTTCTTC. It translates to CASSLGAGLGEQFF.

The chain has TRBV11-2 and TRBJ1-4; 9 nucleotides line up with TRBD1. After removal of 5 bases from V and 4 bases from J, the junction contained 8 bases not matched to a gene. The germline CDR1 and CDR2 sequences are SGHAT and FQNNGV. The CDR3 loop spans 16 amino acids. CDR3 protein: CASSPTGQGLNEKLFF. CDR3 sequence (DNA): TGTGCCAGCAGCCCAACTGGACAGGGGCTTAATGAAAAACTGTTTTTT.

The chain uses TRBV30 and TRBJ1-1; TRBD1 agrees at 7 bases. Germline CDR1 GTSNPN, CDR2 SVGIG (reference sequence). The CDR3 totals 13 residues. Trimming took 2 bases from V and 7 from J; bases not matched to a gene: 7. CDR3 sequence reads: CAWSFTTGLEAFF. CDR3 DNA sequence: TGTGCCTGGAGTTTCACGACAGGGCTTGAAGCTTTCTTT.

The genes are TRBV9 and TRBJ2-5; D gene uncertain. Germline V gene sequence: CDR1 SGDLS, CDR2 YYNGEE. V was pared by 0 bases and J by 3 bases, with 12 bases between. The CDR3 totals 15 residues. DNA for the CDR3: TGTGCCAGCAGCGTAGGGGTCCGGGTGGAAGAGACCCAGTACTTC. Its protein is CASSVGVRVEETQYF. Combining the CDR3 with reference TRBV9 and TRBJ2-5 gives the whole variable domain DSGVTQTPKHLITATGQRVTLRCSPRSGDLSVYWYQQSLDQGLQFLIQYYNGEERAKGNILERFSAQQFPDLHSELNLSSLELGDSALYFCASSVGVRVEETQYFGPGTRLLVL.

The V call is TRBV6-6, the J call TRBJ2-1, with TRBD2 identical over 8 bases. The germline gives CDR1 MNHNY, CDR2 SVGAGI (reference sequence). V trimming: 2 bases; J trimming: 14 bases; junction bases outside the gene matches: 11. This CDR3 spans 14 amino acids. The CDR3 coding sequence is TGTGCCAGCAGTTACCGAGCGGGAGATAAGGGGAAGTTCTTC. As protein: CASSYRAGDKGKFF.

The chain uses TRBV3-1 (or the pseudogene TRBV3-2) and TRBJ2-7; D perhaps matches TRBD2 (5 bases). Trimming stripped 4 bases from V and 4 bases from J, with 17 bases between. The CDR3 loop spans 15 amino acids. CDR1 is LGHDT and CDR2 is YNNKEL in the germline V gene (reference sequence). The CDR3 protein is CASSRSRGYGYEQYF. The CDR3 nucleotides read TGTGCCAGCAGCCGATCCCGCGGGTACGGATACGAGCAGTACTTC.

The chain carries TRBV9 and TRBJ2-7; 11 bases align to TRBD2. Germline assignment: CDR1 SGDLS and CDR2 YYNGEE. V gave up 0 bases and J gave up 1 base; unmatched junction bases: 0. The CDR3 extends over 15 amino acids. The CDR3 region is CASSVGTSGSYEQYF. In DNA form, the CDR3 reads TGTGCCAGCAGCGTAGGGACTAGCGGGTCCTACGAGCAGTACTTC.

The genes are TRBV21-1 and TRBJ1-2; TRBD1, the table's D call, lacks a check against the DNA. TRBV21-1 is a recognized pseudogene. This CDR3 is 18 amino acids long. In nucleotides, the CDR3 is TGTGCCAGCCGCCACCTCCGGGACAGGGAAGAAGATAACTATGGCTACACCTTC. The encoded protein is CASRHLRDREEDNYGYTF.

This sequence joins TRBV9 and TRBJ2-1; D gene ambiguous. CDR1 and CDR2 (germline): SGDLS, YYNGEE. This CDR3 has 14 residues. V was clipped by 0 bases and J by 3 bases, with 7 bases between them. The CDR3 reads CASSVASGYNEQFF. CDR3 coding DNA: TGTGCCAGCAGCGTAGCATCGGGCTACAATGAGCAGTTCTTC.

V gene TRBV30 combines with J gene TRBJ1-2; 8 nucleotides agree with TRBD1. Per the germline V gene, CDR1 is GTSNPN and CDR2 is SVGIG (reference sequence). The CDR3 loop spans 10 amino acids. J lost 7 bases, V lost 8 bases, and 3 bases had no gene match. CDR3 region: CAQGAGGYTF. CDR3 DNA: TGTGCCCAGGGGGCTGGTGGCTACACCTTC. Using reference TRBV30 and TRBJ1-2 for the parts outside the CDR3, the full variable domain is SQTIHQWPATLVQPVGSPLSLECTVEGTSNPNLYWYRQAAGRGLQLLFYSVGIGQISSEVPQNLSASRPQDRQFILSSKKLLLSDSGFYLCAQGAGGYTFGSGTRLTVV.

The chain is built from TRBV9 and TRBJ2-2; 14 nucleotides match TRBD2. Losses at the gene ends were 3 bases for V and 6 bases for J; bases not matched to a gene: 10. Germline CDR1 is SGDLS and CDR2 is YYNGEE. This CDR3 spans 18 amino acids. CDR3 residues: CASSGFGTSGRTAGELFF. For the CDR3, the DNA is TGTGCCAGCAGCGGCTTCGGGACTAGCGGGAGAACTGCCGGGGAGCTGTTTTTT.

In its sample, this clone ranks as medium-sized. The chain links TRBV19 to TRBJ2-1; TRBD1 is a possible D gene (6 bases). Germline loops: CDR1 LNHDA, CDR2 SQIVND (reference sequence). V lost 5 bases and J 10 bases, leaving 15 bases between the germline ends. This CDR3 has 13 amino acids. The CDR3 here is CASSLPQGREQFF. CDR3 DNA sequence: TGTGCCAGTAGTCTCCCACAGGGTCGAGAGCAGTTCTTC.

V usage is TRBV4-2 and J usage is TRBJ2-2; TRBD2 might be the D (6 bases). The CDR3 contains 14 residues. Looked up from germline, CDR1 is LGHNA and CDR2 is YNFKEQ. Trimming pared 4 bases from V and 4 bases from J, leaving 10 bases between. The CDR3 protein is CASSLAVLTGELFF. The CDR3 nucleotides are TGTGCCAGCAGCCTAGCGGTTCTCACCGGGGAGCTGTTTTTT.

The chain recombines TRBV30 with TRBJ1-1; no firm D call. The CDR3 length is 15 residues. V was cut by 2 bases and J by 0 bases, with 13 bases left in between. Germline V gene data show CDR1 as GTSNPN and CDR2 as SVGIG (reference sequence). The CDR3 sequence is CAWSSWEGLNTEAFF. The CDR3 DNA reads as TGTGCCTGGAGTTCCTGGGAGGGTTTGAACACTGAAGCTTTCTTT.

The CDR3 reads CARQSSGNTIYF. In DNA, the CDR3 is TGTGCCAGACAGAGCTCTGGAAACACCATATATTTT. The V call is TRBV19, the J call TRBJ1-3; no clear D. Germline-derived CDR1 and CDR2 are LNHDA and SQIVND (reference sequence). V was trimmed by 9 bases and J by 0 bases, leaving 6 bases between them. The CDR3 covers 12 residues.

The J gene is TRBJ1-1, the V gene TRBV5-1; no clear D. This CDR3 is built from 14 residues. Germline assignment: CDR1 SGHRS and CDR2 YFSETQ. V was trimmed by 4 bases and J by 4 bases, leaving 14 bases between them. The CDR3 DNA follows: TGCGCCAGCAGCCCCCGAACCAGAGGCACTGAAGCTTTCTTT. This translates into CASSPRTRGTEAFF.